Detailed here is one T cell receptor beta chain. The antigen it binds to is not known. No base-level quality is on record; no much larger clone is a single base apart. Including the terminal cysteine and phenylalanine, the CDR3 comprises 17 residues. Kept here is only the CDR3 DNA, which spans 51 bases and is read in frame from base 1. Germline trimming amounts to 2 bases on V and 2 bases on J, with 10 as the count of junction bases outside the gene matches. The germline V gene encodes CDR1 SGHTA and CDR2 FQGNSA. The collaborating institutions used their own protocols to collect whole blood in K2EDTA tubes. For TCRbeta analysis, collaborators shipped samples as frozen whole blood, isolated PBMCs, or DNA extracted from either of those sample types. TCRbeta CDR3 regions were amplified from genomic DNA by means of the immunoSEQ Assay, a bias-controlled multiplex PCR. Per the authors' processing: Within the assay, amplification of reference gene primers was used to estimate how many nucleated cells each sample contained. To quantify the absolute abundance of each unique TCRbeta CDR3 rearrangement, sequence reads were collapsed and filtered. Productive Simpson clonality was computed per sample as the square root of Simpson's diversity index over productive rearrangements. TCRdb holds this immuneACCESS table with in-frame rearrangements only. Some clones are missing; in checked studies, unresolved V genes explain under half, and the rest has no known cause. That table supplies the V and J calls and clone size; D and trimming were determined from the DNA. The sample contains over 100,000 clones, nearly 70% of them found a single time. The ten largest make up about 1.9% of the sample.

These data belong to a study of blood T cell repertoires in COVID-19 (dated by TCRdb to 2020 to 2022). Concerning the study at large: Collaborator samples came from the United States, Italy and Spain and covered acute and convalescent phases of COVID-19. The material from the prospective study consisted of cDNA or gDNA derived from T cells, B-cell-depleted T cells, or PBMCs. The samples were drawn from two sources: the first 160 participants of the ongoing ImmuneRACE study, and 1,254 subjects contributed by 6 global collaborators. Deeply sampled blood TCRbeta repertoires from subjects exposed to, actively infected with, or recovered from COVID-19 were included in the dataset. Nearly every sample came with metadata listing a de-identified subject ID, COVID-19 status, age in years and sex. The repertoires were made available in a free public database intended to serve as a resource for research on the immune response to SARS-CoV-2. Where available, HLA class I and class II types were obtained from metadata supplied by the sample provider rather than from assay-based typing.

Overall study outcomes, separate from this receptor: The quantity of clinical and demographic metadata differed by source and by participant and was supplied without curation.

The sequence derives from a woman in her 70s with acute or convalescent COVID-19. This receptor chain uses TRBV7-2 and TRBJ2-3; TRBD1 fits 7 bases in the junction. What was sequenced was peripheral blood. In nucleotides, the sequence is TGTGCCAGCAGCTTATACGTAGGGGGCGGTTTCACAGATACGCAGTATTTT. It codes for CASSLYVGGGFTDTQYF.